There are a few counts of the clone carrying this T cell receptor (beta chain). Antigen unknown. The CDR3 contains 11 residues. V was cut by 7 bases and J by 0 bases, with 4 bases left in between. The germline CDR1 and CDR2 sequences are SQVTM and ANQGSEA. The data stem from a study of CD8 T cells in ankylosing spondylitis. TCRdb reanalysed the 5' RACE reads using MiXCR and keeps one entry per CDR3 protein. The repertoire includes under 950,000 distinct CDR3 sequences, around 17% of them detected once, and about a fifth sits in the top ten. The study, taken as a whole, reports: Typical of ankylosing spondylitis blood, it appeared, was a TCR beta motif of several highly homologous variants. Prior work had noted some motif variants in reactive arthritis blood and synovial fluid. The authors reported significant enrichment of disease-linked clones in matched ankylosing spondylitis synovial fluid.

Material for sequencing was blood, either unsorted or a sorted T cell fraction (not recorded which). This clonotype was obtained from a male donor with ankylosing spondylitis. This chain connects TRBV29-1 to TRBJ2-1; D not resolved. CDR3 sequence: CSDDSYNEQFF. For the CDR3, the DNA is TGCAGCGATGACTCCTACAATGAGCAGTTCTTC.